The 14 T cell receptor beta chains in this list originate from one sample, sequenced in a study of memory CD4+ T cells and cytomegalovirus serostatus. Data came from immunoSEQ multiplex PCR; TCRdb stores just in-frame clones and leaves some out. This sample has approximately 88,000 clones, with about 80% found just once. Single viable CD3+CD4+CD8-CD45RO+ cells were sorted as the memory CD4+ T cells. What was sequenced was memory CD4+ T cells from blood. These receptors all come from an adult in good health and CMV-seropositive.

This clone was detected only a few times. The same CDR3 also results from other DNA sequences found in this sample. The rearrangement uses TRBV4-3 and TRBJ2-7; D gene unclear. V dropped 0 bases and J dropped 0 bases, with 6 bases sitting between them. The CDR3 is made up of 14 amino acids. CDR1 and CDR2 from the germline V gene are LGHNA and YSLEER. Here the CDR3 DNA reads TGCGCCAGCAGCCAAGATAGGACCTCCTACGAGCAGTACTTC. Translated: CASSQDRTSYEQYF.

The V and J genes are TRBV28 and TRBJ2-7, with D uncertain. The CDR3 loop spans 13 amino acids. Trimming left V 8 bases short and J 2 bases short, with 13 bases between. From germline, CDR1 is MDHEN and CDR2 SYDVKM. In DNA form, the CDR3 reads TGTGCCAGCGAAGGAGATAAGACCTACGAGCAGTACTTC. This translates into CASEGDKTYEQYF.

This rearrangement joins TRBV5-1 to TRBJ1-2; D ambiguous. This CDR3 is built from 13 residues. Trimming took off 4 bases at V and 1 base at J, with 8 bases between the two ends. Germline lookup yields CDR1 SGHRS and CDR2 YFSETQ. CDR3 protein: CASSTEGNYGYTF. The DNA for the CDR3 is TGCGCCAGCAGCACGGAGGGTAACTATGGCTACACCTTC.

The CDR3 loop is CASTEAGGQETQYF. CDR3 sequence (DNA): TGTGCCAGCACCGAGGCGGGAGGACAGGAGACCCAGTACTTC. The gene calls are TRBV28 and TRBJ2-5; 8 bases fit TRBD2. V was pared by 7 bases and J by 5 bases, with 9 bases of the junction left unmatched. CDR3 size: 14 residues. Germline loops: CDR1 MDHEN, CDR2 SYDVKM.

This clone occurred a few times. V and J are TRBV30 and TRBJ1-1; D is perhaps TRBD1 (6 bases). The CDR3 consists of 16 residues. V dropped 0 bases and J dropped 1 base, with 15 bases sitting between them. Germline lookup yields CDR1 GTSNPN and CDR2 SVGIG (reference sequence). CDR3 bases: TGTGCCTGGAGTGTACGGGGACACCTGGGGAACACTGAAGCTTTCTTT. Translating gives CAWSVRGHLGNTEAFF.

About this clone itself: Other nucleotide sequences in the sample specify the same CDR3. The rearrangement uses TRBV7-2 and TRBJ1-3; D is unclear. Per germline, CDR1 SGHTA and CDR2 FQGNSA. V was pared by 0 bases and J by 0 bases, with 6 bases between. This CDR3 is 15 amino acids long. DNA for the CDR3: TGTGCCAGCAGCTTAGCCGGGGTCTCTGGAAACACCATATATTTT. It is translated as CASSLAGVSGNTIYF.

The chain employs TRBV18 and TRBJ1-4; D is undetermined. The germline V gene has CDR1 KGHSH and CDR2 LQKENI. The V end lost 3 bases, the J end lost 7 bases, and 15 bases lay between the germline ends. CDR3 length: 15 residues. This CDR3 reads CASSPQDGYLEKLFF. In DNA form, the CDR3 reads TGTGCCAGCTCACCCCAAGACGGATATCTTGAAAAACTGTTTTTT.

This clone was seen only once. V usage is TRBV6-5 and J usage is TRBJ2-1; D remains unclear. Deletions cut 1 base from V and 10 bases from J, with 11 bases between. Germline lookup yields CDR1 MNHEY and CDR2 SVGAGI. The CDR3 has 13 amino acids. The CDR3 protein is CASSYYGRTEQFF. CDR3 sequence (DNA): TGTGCCAGCAGTTACTATGGCCGCACCGAGCAGTTCTTC.

The CDR3 coding sequence is TGTGCCAGCAGTGAACCCCACAGGGGTGGCTACACCTTC. Translation: CASSEPHRGGYTF. The chain couples TRBV6-1 to TRBJ1-2; 7 bases line up with TRBD1. Trimming removed 2 bases from V and 7 bases from J; junction bases left unmatched: 4. The CDR3 length is 13 residues. In germline, CDR1 is MNHNS, CDR2 SASEGT.

CDR3 in DNA: TGTGCCAGCAGCCAAGGACGAGGGTATGGCTACACCTTC. Residues: CASSQGRGYGYTF. The chain uses TRBV4-2 and TRBJ1-2; D call uncertain. V lost 1 base and J 5 bases, leaving 8 bases between the germline ends. Per the germline V gene, CDR1 is LGHNA and CDR2 is YNFKEQ. This CDR3 spans 13 amino acids.

The J gene is TRBJ2-3, the V gene TRBV30; TRBD1 aligns across 8 bases. This CDR3 is built from 12 residues. CDR1 and CDR2 (germline): GTSNPN, SVGIG (reference sequence). J was trimmed by 6 bases and V by 4 bases; bases with no gene match: 3. Here the CDR3 DNA reads TGTGCCTGGACAGGGGGCAGGGATACGCAGTATTTT. Translated: CAWTGGRDTQYF.

V usage is TRBV5-6 and J usage is TRBJ2-7; D is ambiguous. V was trimmed by 2 bases and J by 5 bases, leaving 11 bases between them. Germline V CDR1 and CDR2: SGHDT, YYEEEE. This CDR3 contains 13 residues. The DNA for the CDR3 is TGTGCCAGCAGCTTTGGGGTTGTGAACGAGCAGTACTTC. Translating gives CASSFGVVNEQYF.

The chain employs TRBV5-1 and TRBJ1-3; D is undetermined. CDR3 length: 13 residues. Per germline, CDR1 SGHRS and CDR2 YFSETQ. Trimming took 6 bases from V and 0 from J, leaving 7 bases between them. DNA for the CDR3: TGCGCCAGCACGATTGACTCTGGAAACACCATATATTTT. Translation: CASTIDSGNTIYF. Full variable domain (rest looked up from reference TRBV5-1 and TRBJ1-3): KAGVTQTPRYLIKTRGQQVTLSCSPISGHRSVSWYQQTPGQGLQFLFEYFSETQRNKGNFPGRFSGRQFSNSRSEMNVSTLELGDSALYLCASTIDSGNTIYFGEGSWLTVV.

This clone was counted between two and nine times. The CDR3 sequence: CASSARPALSSGNTIYF. The DNA of the CDR3 is TGTGCCAGCAGCGCACGACCGGCGCTGAGCTCTGGAAACACCATATATTTT. The gene calls are TRBV9 and TRBJ1-3; D uncertain. The CDR3 has 17 residues. V was shortened by 3 bases and J by 0 bases, with 16 bases between the two germline ends. Germline-derived CDR1 and CDR2 are SGDLS and YYNGEE.